One sample yielded the 29 T cell receptor beta chains listed below, sequenced in a study of cytomegalovirus exposure and HLA in healthy donors. Sequencing used immunoSEQ multiplex PCR; TCRdb keeps in-frame clones, though not all of them. The data contain approximately 160,000 clones, roughly 95% of them singletons. What was sequenced was PBMCs. These receptors were taken from a woman aged 18-29 years in good health and CMV-seronegative.

J is TRBJ1-1 and V is TRBV19, with 7 positions matching TRBD1. The ends lost 0 bases at V and 1 base at J; junction bases unmatched: 11. Germline values: CDR1 LNHDA, CDR2 SQIVND (reference sequence). CDR3 size: 18 residues. CDR3 sequence reads: CASSIDGYPTGENTEAFF. The CDR3 bases are TGTGCCAGTAGTATAGATGGATACCCTACAGGGGAGAACACTGAAGCTTTCTTT.

The rearrangement links TRBV19 to TRBJ1-2; D is unclear. V was pared by 6 bases and J by 4 bases, with 15 bases between. CDR1 LNHDA and CDR2 SQIVND come from the germline V gene (reference sequence). The CDR3 totals 14 residues. The CDR3: CASRRAEGVYGYTF. The CDR3 DNA reads TGTGCCAGTAGGAGGGCGGAGGGAGTCTATGGCTACACCTTC.

The V gene is TRBV9, the J gene TRBJ2-7, with no clear D. V lost 4 bases and J 2 bases, leaving 7 bases between the germline ends. Germline V gene sequence: CDR1 SGDLS, CDR2 YYNGEE. The length of the CDR3 is 12 residues. The CDR3 region has the DNA TGTGCCAGCAGCTCATCCCCCTACGAGCAGTACTTC. It is translated as CASSSSPYEQYF.

This clone was seen just once. The rearrangement uses TRBV27 and TRBJ2-2; TRBD1 matches at 7 bases. The CDR3 sequence is 16 residues long. Trimming at V came to 4 bases and at J to 3 bases, leaving 8 bases not matched to a gene. CDR1 is MNHEY, CDR2 SMNVEV, per germline (reference sequence). The chain's CDR3 is CASSSTGAVHTGELFF. Written as DNA, the CDR3 is TGTGCCAGCAGTTCTACAGGGGCTGTACACACCGGGGAGCTGTTTTTT.

The chain has TRBV18 and TRBJ1-3; the D is unclear. CDR1 is KGHSH and CDR2 is LQKENI in the germline V gene. This CDR3 has 16 amino acids. V was shortened by 2 bases and J by 0 bases, with 11 bases between the two germline ends. CDR3 residues: CASSPVQQSSGNTIYF. CDR3 in DNA: TGTGCCAGCTCACCAGTGCAACAGAGCTCTGGAAACACCATATATTTT.

This chain uses TRBV4-1 with TRBJ1-1; D ambiguous. Per the germline V gene, CDR1 is MGHRA and CDR2 is YSYEKL. This CDR3 region has 15 residues. V lost 0 bases to trimming and J lost 0 bases, with 8 bases between them. Here the CDR3 reads CASSQDEGLNTEAFF. CDR3 sequence (DNA): TGCGCCAGCAGCCAAGATGAGGGCTTGAACACTGAAGCTTTCTTT.

The V call is TRBV6-5, the J call TRBJ2-1; 7 positions agree with TRBD2. The CDR3 covers 15 residues. Germline assignment: CDR1 MNHEY and CDR2 SVGAGI. After removal of 6 bases from V and 2 bases from J, the junction contained 7 bases not matched to a gene. CDR3 sequence (DNA): TGTGCCAGCAGACAGAACGGGGGGACCTACAATGAGCAGTTCTTC. Encoded protein: CASRQNGGTYNEQFF.

V is TRBV5-5 and J is TRBJ1-6, with 10 bases identical to TRBD1. This CDR3 is built from 19 residues. CDR1 and CDR2 (germline): SGHKS, YYEKEE (reference sequence). The V gene end was trimmed by 0 bases and the J gene end by 0 bases; junction bases not matched to a gene: 6. CDR3 protein: CASSLGPGQGYSYNSPLHF. The DNA for the CDR3 is TGTGCCAGCAGCTTGGGCCCGGGACAGGGGTACTCCTATAATTCACCCCTCCACTTT.

The chain carries TRBV15 and TRBJ1-6; unclear D gene. This CDR3 comprises 14 residues. The V end lost 2 bases, the J end lost 7 bases, and 9 bases lay between the germline ends. Germline V gives CDR1 LNHNV, CDR2 YYDKDF (reference sequence). The CDR3 DNA reads as TGTGCCACCAGCAGATTTAACAAGAATTCACCCCTCCACTTT. This sequence encodes CATSRFNKNSPLHF.

This sequence joins TRBV7-3 and TRBJ2-3, with D possibly TRBD2 on 5 matching bases. CDR1 and CDR2 (germline): SGHTA, FQGTGA. With 2 bases removed from V and 2 bases from J, the gap between germline ends came to 11 bases. The CDR3 is made up of 15 amino acids. The CDR3 DNA reads TGTGCCAGCAGCTTAGTCAGCGGACTCACAGATACGCAGTATTTT. Translated, it gives CASSLVSGLTDTQYF.

The chain recombines TRBV5-1 with TRBJ2-3; 9 bases map to TRBD2. This CDR3 spans 14 amino acids. V dropped 7 bases and J dropped 2; count of bases not matched to a gene: 5. Germline V CDR1 and CDR2: SGHRS, YFSETQ. The CDR3 sequence: CASAGTSPTDTQYF. The CDR3 nucleotides are TGCGCCAGCGCCGGGACTAGCCCCACAGATACGCAGTATTTT.

V is TRBV28 and J is TRBJ2-7, with no clear D. The CDR3 loop spans 15 amino acids. Germline V CDR1 and CDR2: MDHEN, SYDVKM. The germline V and J ends were trimmed by 1 base and 4 bases, with 14 bases remaining between them. The CDR3 coding sequence is TGTGCCAGCAGTTTATTCCGGGTGGTATCATACGAGCAGTACTTC. It is translated as CASSLFRVVSYEQYF. Variable domain in full (rest from reference TRBV28 and TRBJ2-7): DVKVTQSSRYLVKRTGEKVFLECVQDMDHENMFWYRQDPGLGLRLIYFSYDVKMKEKGDIPEGYSVSREKKERFSLILESASTNQTSMYLCASSLFRVVSYEQYFGPGTRLTVT.

The J gene is TRBJ2-1, the V gene TRBV15, with D possibly being TRBD1 (6 bases). V lost 5 bases, J lost 4 bases, and 30 bases lay in between. Germline loops: CDR1 LNHNV, CDR2 YYDKDF (reference sequence). CDR3 length equals 20 residues. The CDR3 protein is CATSRTPGQRSLGLYNEQFF. The DNA for the CDR3 is TGTGCCACCAGCCGAACACCGGGACAACGATCCCTGGGATTGTACAATGAGCAGTTCTTC.

The gene calls are TRBV5-1 and TRBJ2-5; 12 bases map to TRBD2. V was clipped by 2 bases and J by 5 bases; unmatched bases: 16. This CDR3 has 19 residues. Germline assignment: CDR1 SGHRS and CDR2 YFSETQ. The CDR3: CASSFLTPASGGAGETQYF. CDR3 DNA sequence: TGCGCCAGCAGCTTTCTCACCCCCGCTAGCGGGGGGGCTGGGGAGACCCAGTACTTC.

The chain links TRBV7-2 to TRBJ2-3; D is perhaps TRBD2 (6 bases). The CDR3 runs to 17 residues. The germline gives CDR1 SGHTA, CDR2 FQGNSA. Trimming removed 5 bases at V and 0 bases at J, with 18 bases between. CDR3 region: CASSPRWGLASTDTQYF. CDR3 in DNA: TGTGCCAGCAGCCCCCGGTGGGGACTCGCTAGCACAGATACGCAGTATTTT.

The genes are TRBV25-1 and TRBJ2-1; TRBD1 aligns across 8 bases. The CDR3 contains 14 residues. Germline V lookup: CDR1 MGHDK, CDR2 SYGVNS. V trimming: 3 bases; J trimming: 7 bases; junction bases outside the gene matches: 5. DNA for the CDR3: TGTGCCAGCAGTGACGGACAGGGTTGGAATGAGCAGTTCTTC. It encodes CASSDGQGWNEQFF. The whole variable domain, remainder taken from reference TRBV25-1 and TRBJ2-1, is EADIYQTPRYLVIGTGKKITLECSQTMGHDKMYWYQQDPGMELHLIHYSYGVNSTEKGDLSSESTVSRIRTEHFPLTLESARPSHTSQYLCASSDGQGWNEQFFGPGTRLTVL.

This chain joins TRBV11-2 and TRBJ1-2; the D gene is possibly TRBD1 (6 bases). Trimming shortened V by 1 base and J by 4 bases, and 16 bases separated the two germline ends. The germline V gene encodes CDR1 SGHAT and CDR2 FQNNGV. The CDR3 extends over 16 amino acids. This chain's CDR3 is CASSLGGGGLPYGYTF. Written as DNA, the CDR3 is TGTGCCAGCAGCTTAGGGGGAGGGGGGCTCCCCTATGGCTACACCTTC.

This chain connects TRBV18 to TRBJ1-5; D is undetermined. The CDR3 is made up of 15 amino acids. Between the trimmed V and J ends, which lost 0 bases and 3 bases, there was a span of 9 bases. Germline V gives CDR1 KGHSH, CDR2 LQKENI. The chain's CDR3 is CASSPPGRNNQPQHF. CDR3 coding DNA: TGTGCCAGCTCACCACCGGGCCGCAACAATCAGCCCCAGCATTTT. Together with reference TRBV18 and TRBJ1-5, the CDR3 gives the full variable domain: NAGVMQNPRHLVRRRGQEARLRCSPMKGHSHVYWYRQLPEEGLKFMVYLQKENIIDESGMPKERFSAEFPKEGPSILRIQQVVRGDSAAYFCASSPPGRNNQPQHFGDGTRLSIL.

This clone showed up just once. The chain recombines TRBV2 with TRBJ2-5; tentatively, D is TRBD1 (6 bases). V lost 4 bases, J lost 1 base, and 13 bases lay in between. The CDR3 has 15 amino acids. Germline V gives CDR1 SNHLY, CDR2 FYNNEI. In nucleotides, the CDR3 is TGTGCCAGCAGTGGGGGGCTCTTCTCCCAAGAGACCCAGTACTTC. Its translation: CASSGGLFSQETQYF. Full variable domain (missing parts from reference TRBV2 and TRBJ2-5): EPEVTQTPSHQVTQMGQEVILRCVPISNHLYFYWYRQILGQKVEFLVSFYNNEISEKSEIFDDQFSVERPDGSNFTLKIRSTKLEDSAMYFCASSGGLFSQETQYFGPGTRLLVL.

The chain employs TRBV7-9 and TRBJ1-2; TRBD1 might be the D (6 bases). The CDR3 is made up of 14 amino acids. The germline gives CDR1 SEHNR, CDR2 FQNEAQ (reference sequence). V lost 0 bases, J lost 4 bases, and 9 bases lay in between. This CDR3 is CASSLANRVYGYTF. The CDR3 bases are TGTGCCAGCAGCTTAGCGAACAGGGTCTATGGCTACACCTTC. Complete variable domain (other parts from reference TRBV7-9 and TRBJ1-2): DTGVSQNPRHKITKRGQNVTFRCDPISEHNRLYWYRQTLGQGPEFLTYFQNEAQLEKSRLLSDRFSAERPKGSFSTLEIQRTEQGDSAMYLCASSLANRVYGYTFGSGTRLTVV.

The V gene is TRBV11-3, the J gene TRBJ2-1; 8 bases map to TRBD1. The CDR3 loop spans 13 amino acids. The junction had 4 bases not matched to a gene; V was cut back by 6 bases and J by 6 bases. Germline CDR1 and CDR2: SGHNT and YENEEA. The CDR3 DNA reads as TGTGCCAGCAGGGGGACAGGTACCAATGAGCAGTTCTTC. Translated, it gives CASRGTGTNEQFF.

A word on this clone: This sample also contains other DNA sequences that code for the same CDR3. The J gene is TRBJ1-4, the V gene TRBV5-1; weak D call: TRBD1 (5 bases). The germline V and J ends were trimmed by 1 base and 8 bases, with 12 bases remaining between them. CDR1 SGHRS and CDR2 YFSETQ come from the germline V gene. The CDR3 extends over 14 amino acids. CDR3 sequence: CASSLRQGGEKLFF. The CDR3 DNA follows: TGCGCCAGCAGCTTGCGCCAGGGAGGAGAAAAACTGTTTTTT.

The chain employs TRBV29-1 and TRBJ2-7, with D perhaps TRBD2 (6 bases). The CDR3 contains 14 residues. Trimming took 5 bases from V and 0 from J, leaving 14 bases between them. The germline gives CDR1 SQVTM, CDR2 ANQGSEA. The CDR3 sequence: CSVRGTHSSYEQYF. The DNA of the CDR3 is TGCAGCGTTCGCGGGACTCACAGCTCCTACGAGCAGTACTTC.

In its sample, this clone was seen once. This chain links TRBV4-3 with TRBJ1-6; 7 bases are shared with TRBD1. This CDR3 is 18 amino acids long. Losses at the gene ends were 0 bases for V and 1 base for J; bases not matched to a gene: 6. Germline V gives CDR1 LGHNA, CDR2 YSLEER. In DNA form, the CDR3 reads TGCGCCAGCAGCCAAGATATGGAGGGGGCATCCTATAATTCACCCCTCCACTTT. It yields the protein CASSQDMEGASYNSPLHF.

This rearrangement joins TRBV5-1 to TRBJ2-2; 9 bases align to TRBD2. The CDR3 runs 17 residues. Germline V CDR1 and CDR2: SGHRS, YFSETQ. V was clipped by 1 base and J by 6 bases; unmatched bases: 10. The CDR3 bases are TGCGCCAGCAGCTTGCCCGAACTAGCGGGTGTCTCCGGGGAGCTGTTTTTT. Translating it yields CASSLPELAGVSGELFF.

The chain uses TRBV18 and TRBJ2-5; 7 nucleotides agree with TRBD1. Germline CDR1 is KGHSH and CDR2 is LQKENI. The CDR3 sequence is 14 residues long. V was clipped by 1 base and J by 7 bases; unmatched bases: 6. This chain's CDR3 is CASSPQGQTGTQYF. The CDR3 DNA sequence: TGTGCCAGCTCACCACAGGGACAGACGGGGACCCAGTACTTC. Complete variable domain (other parts from reference TRBV18 and TRBJ2-5): NAGVMQNPRHLVRRRGQEARLRCSPMKGHSHVYWYRQLPEEGLKFMVYLQKENIIDESGMPKERFSAEFPKEGPSILRIQQVVRGDSAAYFCASSPQGQTGTQYFGPGTRLLVL.

Only a few counts were recorded for this clone. The chain recombines TRBV5-4 with TRBJ1-6; D unresolved. The V and J ends lost 0 bases and 9 bases respectively, with 13 bases between them. This CDR3 contains 15 residues. Germline values: CDR1 SGHNT, CDR2 YYREEE (reference sequence). The CDR3 DNA sequence: TGTGCCAGCAGCTTGGCGACGGGATTGCGTTCACCCCTCCACTTT. Translating it yields CASSLATGLRSPLHF.

V and J are TRBV2 and TRBJ2-7, with 7 bases that match TRBD1. The germline gives CDR1 SNHLY, CDR2 FYNNEI. CDR3 length: 13 residues. V lost 6 bases and J lost 5; bases outside the gene matches: 7. CDR3 sequence reads: CASSETGDHEQYF. The CDR3 nucleotides read TGTGCCAGCAGCGAAACAGGGGACCACGAGCAGTACTTC. Complete variable domain (other parts from reference TRBV2 and TRBJ2-7): EPEVTQTPSHQVTQMGQEVILRCVPISNHLYFYWYRQILGQKVEFLVSFYNNEISEKSEIFDDQFSVERPDGSNFTLKIRSTKLEDSAMYFCASSETGDHEQYFGPGTRLTVT.

The V and J genes are TRBV5-1 and TRBJ2-1; TRBD1 matches 9 bases. This CDR3 spans 13 amino acids. The germline gives CDR1 SGHRS, CDR2 YFSETQ. The J segment lost 12 bases and the V segment lost 6 bases, leaving 10 bases of the junction unmatched. The CDR3 loop reads CASMGQGVLAQFF. CDR3 sequence (DNA): TGCGCCAGCATGGGACAGGGAGTTCTGGCGCAGTTCTTC. Looking up the rest from reference TRBV5-1 and TRBJ2-1 gives the full variable domain: KAGVTQTPRYLIKTRGQQVTLSCSPISGHRSVSWYQQTPGQGLQFLFEYFSETQRNKGNFPGRFSGRQFSNSRSEMNVSTLELGDSALYLCASMGQGVLAQFFGPGTRLTVL.